The 20 T cell receptor beta chains in this list originate from one sample, sequenced in a study of PD-1 blockade in classical Hodgkin lymphoma (dated by TCRdb to 2018 to 2020). What this sample's time point label stands for: cycle 2 day 1 (C2D1) of nivolumab. Every trial patient had relapsed after autologous stem cell transplantation, and cohorts A, B and C differed in prior brentuximab vedotin exposure. Libraries were prepared through the immunoSEQ multiplex PCR assay. TCRdb took over this immuneACCESS table, retaining in-frame rearrangements with V and J assigned. Such tables are incomplete; in checked studies, under half of the missing clones stem from an unresolved V gene, and the remainder is unexplained. In all, the sample holds more than 55,000 clones, and 88% of those were seen once. Under 7% of the sample lies in the top ten. The input for sequencing was peripheral blood mononuclear cells (PBMCs), taken before the second cycle of nivolumab. These receptors were collected from a human donor with classical Hodgkin lymphoma.

This sequence joins TRBV5-1 and TRBJ1-1; D uncertain. V lost 1 base and J lost 1, with 5 bases in between. The germline gives CDR1 SGHRS, CDR2 YFSETQ. This CDR3 contains 13 residues. DNA of the CDR3: TGCGCCAGCAGCTTGTTTAAGAACACTGAAGCTTTCTTT. Translation gives CASSLFKNTEAFF. Based on the CDR3 plus reference TRBV5-1 and TRBJ1-1, the full variable domain is KAGVTQTPRYLIKTRGQQVTLSCSPISGHRSVSWYQQTPGQGLQFLFEYFSETQRNKGNFPGRFSGRQFSNSRSEMNVSTLELGDSALYLCASSLFKNTEAFFGQGTRLTVV.

The chain employs TRBV5-6 and TRBJ1-4, with D possibly TRBD1 on 6 matching bases. This CDR3 comprises 15 residues. CDR1 is SGHDT, CDR2 YYEEEE, per germline. The ends were cut back, 2 bases at V and 6 bases at J, with 14 bases in the middle. DNA for the CDR3: TGTGCCAGCAGCTTAGGTGTCAGGGGTTATGAAAAACTGTTTTTT. Residues: CASSLGVRGYEKLFF.

DNA of the CDR3: TGCAGCGTTGAAGACCCTCGGGACAGGAGGATAGATACGCAGTATTTT. This encodes CSVEDPRDRRIDTQYF. This rearrangement joins TRBV29-1 to TRBJ2-3; 8 bases are a match to TRBD1. Germline CDR1 reads SQVTM; CDR2 reads ANQGSEA. The CDR3 is 16 residues long. With V trimmed by 0 bases and J by 5 bases, 10 bases remained unmatched.

This chain connects TRBV5-1 to TRBJ1-5, with D possibly matching TRBD1 (6 bases). There are 15 residues in the CDR3. V lost 0 bases to trimming and J lost 2 bases, with 9 bases between them. Germline loops: CDR1 SGHRS, CDR2 YFSETQ. This chain's CDR3 is CASSLGQGRNQPQHF. In nucleotides, the CDR3 is TGCGCCAGCAGCTTGGGGCAGGGGCGCAATCAGCCCCAGCATTTT.

The chain links TRBV6-1 to TRBJ1-2; weak D call: TRBD1 (6 bases). Germline V gene sequence: CDR1 MNHNS, CDR2 SASEGT. The CDR3 loop spans 13 amino acids. The germline V and J ends were trimmed by 4 bases and 4 bases, with 10 bases remaining between them. The CDR3 reads CASSADSPYGYTF. The CDR3 region has the DNA TGTGCCAGCAGTGCGGACAGCCCCTATGGCTACACCTTC.

V and J are TRBV19 and TRBJ2-7; TRBD1 might be the D (6 bases). Germline CDR1 LNHDA, CDR2 SQIVND (reference sequence). Trimming pared 5 bases from V and 2 bases from J, leaving 13 bases between. The CDR3 contains 14 residues. In nucleotides, the CDR3 is TGTGCCAGTAGTCCGACAGGTCTCACCTACGAGCAGTACTTC. Its protein is CASSPTGLTYEQYF.

J is TRBJ2-7 and V is TRBV6-5; TRBD1 is a possible D gene (6 bases). Trimming took 5 bases from V and 4 from J, leaving 18 bases between them. Germline V lookup: CDR1 MNHEY, CDR2 SVGAGI. The CDR3 has 15 amino acids. CDR3 residues: CASSRTGTLGYEQYF. CDR3 nucleotides: TGTGCCAGCAGTCGTACCGGGACACTGGGGTACGAGCAGTACTTC.

The gene calls are TRBV6-1 and TRBJ1-5; D gene unclear. V was pared by 0 bases and J by 3 bases, with 15 bases between. This CDR3 contains 17 residues. The germline V gene has CDR1 MNHNS and CDR2 SASEGT. The CDR3 bases are TGTGCCAGCAGTGAAGCGCTTCTGAGACGGAACAATCAGCCCCAGCATTTT. Its translation: CASSEALLRRNNQPQHF.

The chain recombines TRBV27 with TRBJ2-6; D is possibly TRBD1 (5 bases). Germline V lookup: CDR1 MNHEY, CDR2 SMNVEV (reference sequence). The CDR3 is made up of 16 amino acids. The ends were cut back, 4 bases at V and 3 bases at J, with 13 bases in the middle. Here the CDR3 reads CASSSGKGLGANVLTF. The CDR3 region has the DNA TGTGCCAGCAGTTCAGGGAAGGGGCTTGGGGCCAACGTCCTGACTTTC.

J is TRBJ2-3 and V is TRBV7-3; tentatively, D is TRBD1 or TRBD2 (5 bases each). CDR3 size: 16 residues. The germline V gene encodes CDR1 SGHTA and CDR2 FQGTGA. V was cut by 1 base and J by 3 bases, with 14 bases left in between. The DNA of the CDR3 is TGTGCCAGCAGCTTAATAGGGACCTTTGCTACAGATACGCAGTATTTT. It is translated as CASSLIGTFATDTQYF.

The rearrangement joins TRBV5-1 to TRBJ2-3; 10 bases align to TRBD1. The CDR3 contains 16 residues. Germline V gives CDR1 SGHRS, CDR2 YFSETQ. Trimming took 0 bases from V and 5 from J; bases not matched to a gene: 6. CDR3 sequence reads: CASSLGRDRGLDTQYF. The DNA of the CDR3 is TGCGCCAGCAGCTTGGGCCGGGACAGGGGTTTAGATACGCAGTATTTT.

This sequence joins TRBV5-1 and TRBJ1-6; D call uncertain. CDR3 length equals 16 residues. In germline, CDR1 is SGHRS, CDR2 YFSETQ. The ends were cut back, 5 bases at V and 7 bases at J, with 19 bases in the middle. CDR3: CASRTAEGMWNSPLHF. The DNA of the CDR3 is TGCGCCAGCAGGACGGCGGAGGGTATGTGGAATTCACCCCTCCACTTT. Together with reference TRBV5-1 and TRBJ1-6, the CDR3 gives the full variable domain: KAGVTQTPRYLIKTRGQQVTLSCSPISGHRSVSWYQQTPGQGLQFLFEYFSETQRNKGNFPGRFSGRQFSNSRSEMNVSTLELGDSALYLCASRTAEGMWNSPLHFGNGTRLTVT.

CDR3 amino acids: CASSFLQGGKETQYF. Here the CDR3 DNA reads TGTGCCAGCAGCTTTCTGCAGGGGGGGAAAGAGACCCAGTACTTC. J is TRBJ2-5 and V is TRBV5-4; either TRBD1 or TRBD2 may fit D (7 bases each). This CDR3 region has 15 residues. V lost 2 bases and J lost 3, with 14 bases in between. Per germline, CDR1 SGHNT and CDR2 YYREEE (reference sequence).

V usage is TRBV4-1 and J usage is TRBJ1-1, with no clear D. The CDR3 has 15 residues. Germline V gene data show CDR1 as MGHRA and CDR2 as YSYEKL. Between the trimmed V and J ends, which lost 3 bases and 1 base, there was a span of 12 bases. The CDR3, as DNA: TGCGCCAGCAGCCACCTTCTGGCCCCGAACACTGAAGCTTTCTTT. This translates into CASSHLLAPNTEAFF.

CDR3 loop: CASSSIRAGSNEKLFF. CDR3 DNA: TGTGCCAGCAGCTCCATTCGAGCAGGGTCTAATGAAAAACTGTTTTTT. The chain uses TRBV5-4 and TRBJ1-4; tentative D call: TRBD1 (5 bases). Germline V gene data show CDR1 as SGHNT and CDR2 as YYREEE (reference sequence). The V end was cut by 3 bases, the J end by 3 bases, with 15 bases between. This CDR3 has 16 amino acids.

This chain uses TRBV5-1 with TRBJ1-4; D perhaps matches TRBD1 (6 bases). Germline V CDR1 and CDR2: SGHRS, YFSETQ. The V end was cut by 0 bases, the J end by 8 bases, with 11 bases between. CDR3 length: 14 residues. CDR3 DNA sequence: TGCGCCAGCAGCTTGGACAGGGCGTCAGAAAAACTGTTTTTT. It is translated as CASSLDRASEKLFF.

The chain has TRBV5-1 and TRBJ1-4, with D possibly TRBD1 on 6 matching bases. Trimming shortened V by 4 bases and J by 8 bases, and 18 bases separated the two germline ends. The CDR3 loop spans 15 amino acids. Germline V CDR1 and CDR2: SGHRS, YFSETQ. The CDR3 reads CASSTMGSQGEKLFF. Here the CDR3 DNA reads TGCGCCAGCAGCACGATGGGTTCCCAGGGGGAAAAACTGTTTTTT.

A single count supports this clone. J is TRBJ1-1 and V is TRBV2; the D is unclear. The CDR3 is made up of 15 amino acids. Germline CDR1 and CDR2: SNHLY and FYNNEI. V lost 4 bases to trimming and J lost 6 bases, with 18 bases between them. CDR3 in DNA: TGTGCCAGCAGTGTTATGACGGTGTCAAGCCCTGAAGCTTTCTTT. It is translated as CASSVMTVSSPEAFF.

This chain links TRBV19 with TRBJ1-4; TRBD1 might be the D (5 bases). The V end lost 5 bases, the J end lost 0 bases, and 13 bases lay between the germline ends. The CDR3 has 16 amino acids. Looked up from germline, CDR1 is LNHDA and CDR2 is SQIVND (reference sequence). The chain's CDR3 is CASSPWTRATNEKLFF. In DNA form, the CDR3 reads TGTGCCAGTAGTCCTTGGACACGTGCAACTAATGAAAAACTGTTTTTT.

V is TRBV5-1 and J is TRBJ1-6; D is ambiguous. From germline, CDR1 is SGHRS and CDR2 YFSETQ. There are 14 residues in the CDR3. The germline V and J ends were trimmed by 3 bases and 8 bases, with 12 bases remaining between them. The CDR3 region has the DNA TGCGCCAGCAGCTCTCCGGACGGGGATTCACCCCTCCACTTT. Encoded protein: CASSSPDGDSPLHF.